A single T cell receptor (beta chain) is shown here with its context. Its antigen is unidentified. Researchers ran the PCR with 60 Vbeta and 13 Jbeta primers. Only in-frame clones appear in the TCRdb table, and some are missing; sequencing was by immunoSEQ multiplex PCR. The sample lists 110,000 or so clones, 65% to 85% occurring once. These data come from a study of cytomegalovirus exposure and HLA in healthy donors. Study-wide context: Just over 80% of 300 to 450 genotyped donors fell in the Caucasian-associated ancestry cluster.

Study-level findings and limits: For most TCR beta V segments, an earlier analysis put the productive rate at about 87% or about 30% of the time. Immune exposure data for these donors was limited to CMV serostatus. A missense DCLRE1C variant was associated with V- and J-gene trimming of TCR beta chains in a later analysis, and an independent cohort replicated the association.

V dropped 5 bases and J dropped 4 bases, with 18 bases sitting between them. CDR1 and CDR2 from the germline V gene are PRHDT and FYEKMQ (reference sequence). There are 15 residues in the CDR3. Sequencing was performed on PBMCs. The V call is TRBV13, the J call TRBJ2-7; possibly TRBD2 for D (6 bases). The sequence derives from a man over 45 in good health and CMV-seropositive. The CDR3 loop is CASSVSFPGVYEQYF. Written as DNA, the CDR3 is TGTGCCAGCAGCGTAAGTTTCCCGGGGGTATACGAGCAGTACTTC.